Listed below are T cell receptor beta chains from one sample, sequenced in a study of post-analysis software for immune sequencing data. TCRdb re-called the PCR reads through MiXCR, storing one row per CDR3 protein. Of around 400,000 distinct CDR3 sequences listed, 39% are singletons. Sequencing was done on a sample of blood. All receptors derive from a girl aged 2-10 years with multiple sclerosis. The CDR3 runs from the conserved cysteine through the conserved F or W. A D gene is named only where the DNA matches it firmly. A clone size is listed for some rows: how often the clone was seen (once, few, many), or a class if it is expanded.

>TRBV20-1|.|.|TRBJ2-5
TGCAGTGCTAGTACGGCACAAGAGACCCAGTACTTC
CSASTAQETQYF
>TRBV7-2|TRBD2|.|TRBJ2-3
TGTGCCAGCAGCTTATTAGGGACTAGCGCTCGAGATACGCAGTATTTT
CASSLLGTSARDTQYF
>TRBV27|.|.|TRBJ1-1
TGTGCCAGCAGTTCCACAACTAACACTGAAGCTTTCTTT
CASSSTTNTEAFF
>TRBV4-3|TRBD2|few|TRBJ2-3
TGCGCCAGCAGCCAAGAGAGCCTAGCGGGAATAAATACGCAGTATTTT
CASSQESLAGINTQYF
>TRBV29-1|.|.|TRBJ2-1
TGCAGCGTTGAAGGGGGCCCGTCCAGACAGTTCTTC
CSVEGGPSRQFF
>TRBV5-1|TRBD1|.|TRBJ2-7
TGCGCCAGCGGACCGACAGGGGACAGCTCCTACGAGCAGTACTTC
CASGPTGDSSYEQYF
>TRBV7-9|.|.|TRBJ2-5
TGTGCCAGCAGCTTTCCGGGAGCAGAGACCCAGTACTTC
CASSFPGAETQYF
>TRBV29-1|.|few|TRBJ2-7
TGCAGCGTTGCCCTGTCCTACGAGCAGTACTTC
CSVALSYEQYF
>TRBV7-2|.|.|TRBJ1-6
TGTGCCAGCAGCCCCGGGCGGTATAATTCACCCCTCCACTTT
CASSPGRYNSPLHF
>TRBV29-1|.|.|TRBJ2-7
TGCAGCGTTGAATCTTCCGGGGACGAGCAGTACTTC
CSVESSGDEQYF
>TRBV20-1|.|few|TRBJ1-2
TGCAGTGCTAGGGCCAGGGCTAACTATGGCTACACCTTC
CSARARANYGYTF
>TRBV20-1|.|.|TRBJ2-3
TGCAGTGCTAGAGGACCAGACACAGATACGCAGTATTTT
CSARGPDTDTQYF
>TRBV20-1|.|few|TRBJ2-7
TGCAGTGCTAGAACCCAGTACGAGCAGTACTTC
CSARTQYEQYF
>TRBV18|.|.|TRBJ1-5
TGTGCCAGCTCACCAACCGGGGGTGACAATCAGCCCCAGCATTTT
CASSPTGGDNQPQHF
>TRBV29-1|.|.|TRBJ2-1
TGCAGCGTTGTAGGGTTTAAGGCGGATCAGCAGTTCTTC
CSVVGFKADQQFF
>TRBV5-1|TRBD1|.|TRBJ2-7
TGCGCCAGCAGCTACCAACCGGGACAGGGGGCCTACGAGCAGTACTTC
CASSYQPGQGAYEQYF
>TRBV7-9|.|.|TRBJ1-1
TGTGCCAGCTCCCAAGGGGTCGACACTGAAGCTTTCTTT
CASSQGVDTEAFF
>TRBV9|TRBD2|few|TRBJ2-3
TGTGCCAGCAGCCAGTTCGCTAGCGGGAGAACAGATACGCAGTATTTT
CASSQFASGRTDTQYF
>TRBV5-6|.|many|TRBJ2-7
TGTGCCAGCAGTTCAAATCCGGGCCTAACCTACGAGCAGTACTTC
CASSSNPGLTYEQYF
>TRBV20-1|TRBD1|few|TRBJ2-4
TGCAGTGTTAGAACCGGGACAGTCTTAAACATTCAGTACTTC
CSVRTGTVLNIQYF
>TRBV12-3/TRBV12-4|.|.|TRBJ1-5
TGTGCCAGCAGCCCTAGGGGGGGCAATCAGCCCCAGCATTTT
CASSPRGGNQPQHF
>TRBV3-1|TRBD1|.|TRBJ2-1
TGTGCCAGCAGCTACCGGGACAGGGGAAACAATGAGCAGTTCTTC
CASSYRDRGNNEQFF
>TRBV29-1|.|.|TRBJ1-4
TGCAGCGTTTGGACAGCTAATGAAAAACTGTTTTTT
CSVWTANEKLFF
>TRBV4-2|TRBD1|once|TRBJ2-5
TGTGCCAGCAGCCAATTAACAGGGGACAGGGCTAGTGAGCAGTACTTC
CASSQLTGDRASEQYF
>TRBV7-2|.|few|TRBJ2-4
TGTGCCAGCAGCCTTAGCCTCGGGACTGTAGTAAACATTCAGTACTTC
CASSLSLGTVVNIQYF
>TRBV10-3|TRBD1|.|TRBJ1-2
TGTGCCATCAGTGAGTCGGGACAGGGGATTGCTAACTATGGCTACACCTTC
CAISESGQGIANYGYTF
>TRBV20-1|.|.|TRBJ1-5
TGCAGTGCTAGACCCGGACAGATCAATCAGCCCCAGCATTTT
CSARPGQINQPQHF
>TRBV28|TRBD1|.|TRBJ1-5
TGTGCCAGCAGCCTGACAGGGGGAGTGGGCAATCAGCCCCAGCATTTT
CASSLTGGVGNQPQHF
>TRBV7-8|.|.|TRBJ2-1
TGTGCCAGCAGCTTAAGTGGGCAGGGCCTAACTTACAATGAGCAGTTCTTC
CASSLSGQGLTYNEQFF
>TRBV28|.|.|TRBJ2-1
TGTGCCAGCAGTCCCATATGGAGGGCCTACAATGAGCAGTTCTTC
CASSPIWRAYNEQFF
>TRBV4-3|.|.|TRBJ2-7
TGCGCCAGCAGCCAGGCCTATGAATGGATCTACGAGCAGTACTTC
CASSQAYEWIYEQYF
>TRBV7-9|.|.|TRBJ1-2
TGTGCCAGCAGCTTAGATGAGGGGGCTAACTATGGCTACACCTTC
CASSLDEGANYGYTF
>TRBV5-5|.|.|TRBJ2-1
TGTGCCAGCAGCCCGTCGGGGAGCGTCTACAATGAGCAGTTCTTC
CASSPSGSVYNEQFF
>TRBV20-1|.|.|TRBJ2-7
TGCAGTGCTAGAGCCTACAGGATCCTTTCCTACGAGCAGTACTTC
CSARAYRILSYEQYF
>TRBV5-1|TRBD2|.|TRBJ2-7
TGCGCCAGCAAACGACTAGCGGGATTCTACGAGCAGTACTTC
CASKRLAGFYEQYF
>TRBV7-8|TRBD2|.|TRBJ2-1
TGTGCCAGCAGCTTAGGACTAGCGGGGGGGCATAGGTACAATGAGCAGTTCTTC
CASSLGLAGGHRYNEQFF
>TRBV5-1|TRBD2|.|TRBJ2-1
TGCGCCAGCAGCTTAGGCGGGGGGGCCGGGATTGAGCAGTTCTTC
CASSLGGGAGIEQFF
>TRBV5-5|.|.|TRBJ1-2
TGTGCCAGCAGCTTGGCCTTAAATACTAACTATGGCTACACCTTC
CASSLALNTNYGYTF
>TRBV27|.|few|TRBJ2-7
TGTGCCAGCAGTTTAAAGGGGTCTTCCTACGAGCAGTACTTC
CASSLKGSSYEQYF
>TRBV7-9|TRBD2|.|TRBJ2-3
TGTGCCAGCAGCCGAAGAGCGGGGGGATACGCAGATACGCAGTATTTT
CASSRRAGGYADTQYF
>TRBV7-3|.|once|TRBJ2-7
TGTGCCAGCAGCTTAACGTCCGACTACGAGCAGTACTTC
CASSLTSDYEQYF
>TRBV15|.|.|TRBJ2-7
TGTGCCACCAGCAGATCCCTCTCAGCGGGCCTGAGCTCCTACGAGCAGTACTTC
CATSRSLSAGLSSYEQYF
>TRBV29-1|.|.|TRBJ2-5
TGCAGCGTTCTCTATACAGGAATTGAAGAGACCCAGTACTTC
CSVLYTGIEETQYF
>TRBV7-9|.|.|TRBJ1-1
TGTGCCAGCAGCTTTCAGGGCGTCTCGAACACTGAAGCTTTCTTT
CASSFQGVSNTEAFF
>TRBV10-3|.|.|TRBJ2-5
TGTGCCACCGGGACAATACAAGAGACCCAGTACTTC
CATGTIQETQYF
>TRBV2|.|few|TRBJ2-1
TGTGCCAGCAAAACGGGGTTATACAATGAGCAGTTCTTC
CASKTGLYNEQFF
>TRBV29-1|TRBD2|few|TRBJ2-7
TGCGGCGCGGAGGTAGCGGGGGTGTCCTACGAGCAGTACTTC
CGAEVAGVSYEQYF
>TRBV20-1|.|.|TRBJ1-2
TGCAGTGCAAGCCCGGACCTTCCCAACTATGGCTACACCTTC
CSASPDLPNYGYTF
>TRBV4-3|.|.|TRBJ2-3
TGCGCCAGCAGCCAAGATACCCAGGGCTACACAGATACGCAGTATTTT
CASSQDTQGYTDTQYF
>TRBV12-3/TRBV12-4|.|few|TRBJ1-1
TGTGCCAGCAGTTCAGGCATATTGAACACTGAAGCTTTCTTT
CASSSGILNTEAFF
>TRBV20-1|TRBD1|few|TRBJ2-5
TGCAGTGCGGGACAGGGGAAGATAGAGACCCAGTACTTC
CSAGQGKIETQYF
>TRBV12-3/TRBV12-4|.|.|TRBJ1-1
TGTGTCAGCAGTTTAAGGGGGACATTCAGTGTAGCTTTCTTT
CVSSLRGTFSVAFF
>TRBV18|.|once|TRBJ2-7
TGTGCCAGCTCACTCGCGGACACCCACTCCTACGAGCAGTACTTC
CASSLADTHSYEQYF
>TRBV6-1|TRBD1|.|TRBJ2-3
TGTGCCAGCATCCGATCCGCGGACAGGGGGCCAGATACGCAGTATTTT
CASIRSADRGPDTQYF